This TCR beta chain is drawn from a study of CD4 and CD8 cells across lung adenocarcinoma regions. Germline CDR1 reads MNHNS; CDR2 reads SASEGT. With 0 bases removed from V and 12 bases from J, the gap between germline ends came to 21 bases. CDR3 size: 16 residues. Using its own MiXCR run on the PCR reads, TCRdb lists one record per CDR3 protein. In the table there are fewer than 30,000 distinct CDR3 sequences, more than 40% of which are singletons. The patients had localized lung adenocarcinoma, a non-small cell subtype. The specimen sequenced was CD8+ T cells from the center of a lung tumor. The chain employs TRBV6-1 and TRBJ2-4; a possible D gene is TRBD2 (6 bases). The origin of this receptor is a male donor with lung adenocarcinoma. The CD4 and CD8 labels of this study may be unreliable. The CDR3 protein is CASSEAGRGAADTQYF. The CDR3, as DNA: TGTGCCAGCAGTGAAGCGGGGCGGGGAGCCGCAGACACTCAGTACTTC.